This T cell receptor beta chain stems from a study of post-analysis software for immune sequencing data. Study in general: Several disease courses (relapsing-remitting, secondary progressive and progressive-relapsing) of multiple sclerosis were included.

As for this clonotype: Its antigen is not known. Mismatch with germline at one junction end may stem from a read error.

General study results and limits: Samples prepared in the same batch strongly co-clustered by F measure. Controls significantly exceeded multiple sclerosis patients in normalized Chao1 diversity.

Unique molecular identifiers were present in the TCR beta cDNA libraries. T cells, about 0.95 to 11 million of them, yielded some 510,000 cDNA molecules. Each CDR3 protein gets one entry after TCRdb re-called the PCR reads with MiXCR. The data hold hundreds of thousands of distinct CDR3 sequences, with 25% to 30% observed a single time. The sequencing sample was made of blood. The sequence came from a girl aged 5-17 years with multiple sclerosis.

The CDR3 coding sequence is TGCGCCAGCAGCAGGCAGGACAACTTCCCCGGCAATGAGCGGTTCTTC. It is translated as CASSRQDNFPGNERFF. The chain links TRBV5-1 to TRBJ2-1; D perhaps matches TRBD1 (5 bases). Germline V gene sequence: CDR1 SGHRS, CDR2 YFSETQ. This CDR3 region has 16 residues.